The 8 T cell receptor beta chains given below trace back to one sample, sequenced in a study of radiotherapy plus CTLA-4 blockade in lung cancer. Profiled with immunoSEQ multiplex PCR; TCRdb holds only in-frame clones, not every one. The table lists over 100,000 clones, over 80% of them singletons. This specimen was peripheral blood, taken from a patient treated with radiotherapy plus ipilimumab. Every receptor here comes from a human donor with non-small cell lung cancer that progressed on radiotherapy plus ipilimumab.

The V and J genes are TRBV20-1 and TRBJ2-1; D remains unclear. The CDR3 is made up of 11 amino acids. Per germline, CDR1 DFQATT and CDR2 SNEGSKA (reference sequence). The ends were cut back, 6 bases at V and 5 bases at J, with 8 bases in the middle. The CDR3 DNA sequence: TGCAGTGCCATTCAAAACAATGAGCAGTTCTTC. As protein: CSAIQNNEQFF.

The rearrangement joins TRBV5-1 to TRBJ2-5; tentative D call: TRBD2 (5 bases). Per the germline V gene, CDR1 is SGHRS and CDR2 is YFSETQ. Deletions cut 4 bases from V and 5 bases from J, with 18 bases between. The CDR3 runs to 15 residues. The DNA for the CDR3 is TGCGCCAGCAGCCCGGGCAGTCCCCGAGGGGAGACCCAGTACTTC. It encodes CASSPGSPRGETQYF.

V usage is TRBV30 and J usage is TRBJ2-4; tentative D call: TRBD2 (5 bases). V was clipped by 2 bases and J by 6 bases, with 11 bases between them. Germline V lookup: CDR1 GTSNPN, CDR2 SVGIG (reference sequence). The CDR3 is 13 amino acids. CDR3 loop: CAWSLGLANIQYF. CDR3 nucleotides: TGTGCCTGGAGTCTGGGCCTAGCAAACATTCAGTACTTC.

The chain uses TRBV29-1 and TRBJ1-1; possible D gene TRBD1, 6 bases. V was pared by 6 bases and J by 0 bases, with 11 bases between. This CDR3 has 13 amino acids. From germline, CDR1 is SQVTM and CDR2 ANQGSEA. CDR3 sequence (DNA): TGCAGCGTGGTACAGGGTATGAACACTGAAGCTTTCTTT. Residues: CSVVQGMNTEAFF.

This chain uses TRBV27 with TRBJ1-2; the D is unclear. The CDR3 covers 12 residues. CDR1 is MNHEY, CDR2 SMNVEV, per germline (reference sequence). Trimming left V 7 bases short and J 3 bases short, with 9 bases between. Here the CDR3 reads CASKTGDYGYTF. The CDR3 bases are TGTGCCAGCAAAACCGGGGACTATGGCTACACCTTC.

The V gene is TRBV6-5, the J gene TRBJ1-2; 10 bases map to TRBD1. Germline lookup yields CDR1 MNHEY and CDR2 SVGAGI. V was clipped by 6 bases and J by 5 bases; unmatched bases: 6. This CDR3 spans 14 amino acids. The CDR3 nucleotides are TGTGCCAGCAGGGAGACAGGGGGCAATTATGGCTACACCTTC. Encoded protein: CASRETGGNYGYTF.

This chain joins TRBV11-2 and TRBJ2-7; TRBD1 matches 7 bases. There are 14 residues in the CDR3. Germline V gene sequence: CDR1 SGHAT, CDR2 FQNNGV. V lost 3 bases, J lost 4 bases, and 6 bases stayed unmatched. The CDR3: CASSLTGLGYEQYF. CDR3 coding DNA: TGTGCCAGCAGCTTGACAGGGCTAGGGTACGAGCAGTACTTC.

The rearrangement links TRBV30 to TRBJ1-1; D unresolved. Germline loops: CDR1 GTSNPN, CDR2 SVGIG (reference sequence). The V end lost 1 base, the J end lost 11 bases, and 11 bases lay between the germline ends. The CDR3 is made up of 11 amino acids. The CDR3 DNA follows: TGTGCCTGGAGTGAAAGCAGTAGGGCTTTCTTT. Its protein is CAWSESSRAFF.